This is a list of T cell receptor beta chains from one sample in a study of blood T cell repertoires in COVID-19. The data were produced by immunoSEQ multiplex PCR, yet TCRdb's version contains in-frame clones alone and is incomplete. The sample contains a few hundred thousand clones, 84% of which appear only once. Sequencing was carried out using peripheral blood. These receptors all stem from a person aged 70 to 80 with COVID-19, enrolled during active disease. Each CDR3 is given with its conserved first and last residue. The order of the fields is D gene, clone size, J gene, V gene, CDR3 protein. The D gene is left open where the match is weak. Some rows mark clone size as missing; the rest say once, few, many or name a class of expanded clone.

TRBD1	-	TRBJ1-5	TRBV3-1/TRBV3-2	CASSPGTGGQPQHF
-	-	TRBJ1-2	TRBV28	CASSSPPVTGGDGYTF
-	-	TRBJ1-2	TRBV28	CASSLGGYYGYTF
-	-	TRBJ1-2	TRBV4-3	CASSQDRGDAGGYTF
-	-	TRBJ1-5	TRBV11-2	CASSAQNVVGGQPQHF
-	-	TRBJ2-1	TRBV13	CASSLVGTEQFF
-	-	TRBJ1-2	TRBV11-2	CASSPTRDYGYTF
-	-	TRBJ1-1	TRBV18	CASSPLFLPGQNTEAFF
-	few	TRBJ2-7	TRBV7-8	CASSLAAGQYF
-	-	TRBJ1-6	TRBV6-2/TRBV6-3	CASSSLRGGASNSPLHF
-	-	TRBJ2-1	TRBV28	CASRNWAEQFF
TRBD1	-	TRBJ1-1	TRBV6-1	CASSDSGTGNTEAFF
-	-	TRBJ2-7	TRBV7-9	CAYMRPYEQYF
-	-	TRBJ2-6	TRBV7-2	CASNHDRSGANVLTF
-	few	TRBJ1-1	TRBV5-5	CASRRDLNTEAFF
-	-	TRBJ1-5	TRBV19	CASSSTGNQPQHF
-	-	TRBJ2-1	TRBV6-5	CASSYSSKGRGEQFF
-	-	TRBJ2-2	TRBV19	CASQTVLNTGELFF
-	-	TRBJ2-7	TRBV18	CASSRDREDEQYF
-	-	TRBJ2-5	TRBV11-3	CASSLRGGNQETQYF
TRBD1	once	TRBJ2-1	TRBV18	CASSPGTGGQYNEQFF
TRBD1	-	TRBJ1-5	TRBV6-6	CASRTGGGQPQHF
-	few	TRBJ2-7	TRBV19	CASSTTPTSEQYF
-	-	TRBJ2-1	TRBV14	CASSLAAFYNEQFF
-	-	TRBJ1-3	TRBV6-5	CASLQGAGNTIYF
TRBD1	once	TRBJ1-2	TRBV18	CASSPFITGQGNGYTF
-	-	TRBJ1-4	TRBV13	CASSSHQGRGEKLFF
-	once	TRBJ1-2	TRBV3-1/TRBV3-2	CASSPRQDFYGYTF
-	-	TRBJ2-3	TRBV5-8	CASSGGQISTDTQYF
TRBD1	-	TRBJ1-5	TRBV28	CASSLGGGTGNQPQHF
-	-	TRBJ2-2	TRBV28	CASSSQSLTGDNTGELFF
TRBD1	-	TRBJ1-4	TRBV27	CASSLYGWGQGATNEKLFF
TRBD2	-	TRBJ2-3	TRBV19	CASSKPSGSTDTQYF
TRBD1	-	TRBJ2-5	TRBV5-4	CATTGTGPQETQYF
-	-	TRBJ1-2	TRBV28	CASSLLLVQGGLPNYGYTF
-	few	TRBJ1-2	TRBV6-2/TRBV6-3	CASSSAQGVGGYTF
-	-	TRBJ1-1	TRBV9	CASSVDRGRFTEAFF
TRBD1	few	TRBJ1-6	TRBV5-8	CASSKPPRQGNSPLHF
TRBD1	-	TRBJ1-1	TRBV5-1	CASSIRVGGGTEAFF
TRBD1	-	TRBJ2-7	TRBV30	CAWSKDRGGAVHEQYF
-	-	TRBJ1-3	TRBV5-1	CASSLDTGSRNTIYF
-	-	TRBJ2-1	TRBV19	CASRVSPLLEQFF
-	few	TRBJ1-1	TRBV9	CASSGQGGSTEAFF
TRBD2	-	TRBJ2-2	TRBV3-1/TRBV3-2	CASSQDHRGANTGELFF
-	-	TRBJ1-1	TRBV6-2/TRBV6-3	CASSYGGTGGTEAFF
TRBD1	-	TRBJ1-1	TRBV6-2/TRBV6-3	CASSYFDRGAEAFF
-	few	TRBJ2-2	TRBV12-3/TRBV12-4	CASSTTGFGELFF
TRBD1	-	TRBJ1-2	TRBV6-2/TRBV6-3	CASSYGGTGGNYGYTF
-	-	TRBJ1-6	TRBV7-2	CASSEGQGGISPLHF
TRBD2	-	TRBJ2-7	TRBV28	CASSAGLAGVLSYEQYF
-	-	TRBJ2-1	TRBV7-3	CASSVTDYNEQFF
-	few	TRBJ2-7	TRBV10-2	CAASGLGEQYF
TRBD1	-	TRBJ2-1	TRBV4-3	CASSQSGGNVYNEQFF
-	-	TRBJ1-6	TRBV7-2	CASSLGQPPNSPLHF
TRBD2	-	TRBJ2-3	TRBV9	CASSVAPSGGAEDTQYF
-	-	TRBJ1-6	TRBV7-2	CASSPSQGSPLHF
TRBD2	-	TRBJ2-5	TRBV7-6	CASSLVGLGQETQYF
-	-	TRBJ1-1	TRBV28	CASTIHQGYQAFF
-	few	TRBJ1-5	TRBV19	CASIGQPNQPQHF